A selection of T cell receptor beta chains follows, all from one sample in a study of cytomegalovirus exposure and HLA in healthy donors. Some clones are missing from TCRdb's copy, which holds only in-frame ones; the method was immunoSEQ multiplex PCR. This sample has some 69,000 clones, with roughly two thirds found just once. Sample: PBMCs. The source is a male donor in good health and CMV-seropositive. The CDR3 runs from the conserved cysteine through the conserved F or W. The D gene is left open where the match is weak. The listing skips clone size in some rows; elsewhere it reads once, few, many or a size class.

CDR3 length	V gene	J gene	D gene	clone size	CDR3 protein	CDR3 DNA
16	TRBV7-9	TRBJ1-1	.	.	CSSSLEGGGRNTEAFF	TGTTCCAGCAGCTTAGAGGGGGGAGGGCGGAACACTGAAGCTTTCTTT
12	TRBV4-2	TRBJ2-7	TRBD1	.	CASSLRQGKTYF	TGTGCCAGCAGCCTACGACAGGGGAAGACGTACTTC
18	TRBV10-3	TRBJ2-1	TRBD2	.	CTTREGTSGSYPYNEQFF	TGTACCACCAGGGAGGGGACTAGCGGGAGTTATCCCTACAATGAGCAGTTCTTC
14	TRBV15	TRBJ1-1	.	.	CATTKGRVNTEAFF	TGTGCCACCACCAAAGGGAGGGTTAACACTGAAGCTTTCTTT
12	TRBV10-3	TRBJ1-2	TRBD1	once	CASGTVNYGYTF	TGTGCCAGCGGGACAGTTAACTATGGCTACACCTTC
15	TRBV27	TRBJ2-1	.	.	CASMNFTGNYNEQFF	TGTGCCAGCATGAACTTTACAGGGAACTACAATGAGCAGTTCTTC
14	TRBV18	TRBJ2-7	.	.	CASSVTETSYEQYF	TGTGCCAGCTCCGTTACCGAAACCAGTTACGAGCAGTACTTC
15	TRBV7-9	TRBJ2-5	TRBD2	.	CASSPRRRGAETQYF	TGTGCCAGCAGCCCCCGGAGGCGGGGGGCTGAGACCCAGTACTTC
12	TRBV5-6	TRBJ1-1	.	.	CASSSASPGAFF	TGTGCCAGCAGCTCCGCTTCTCCGGGGGCTTTCTTT
16	TRBV5-5	TRBJ2-2	.	.	CASSLRSTGNTGELFF	TGTGCCAGCAGCTTGCGTTCAACGGGGAACACCGGGGAGCTGTTTTTT
16	TRBV28	TRBJ2-1	.	few	CASSPLGVAEHNEQFF	TGTGCCAGCAGTCCCCTGGGGGTAGCGGAACACAATGAGCAGTTCTTC
15	TRBV12-1	TRBJ2-1	.	once	CASSFEGTGTNEQFF	TGTGCCAGCAGCTTTGAGGGGACAGGGACCAATGAGCAGTTCTTC
13	TRBV6-1	TRBJ2-1	.	.	CASSATHYNEQFF	TGTGCCAGCAGTGCGACACACTACAATGAGCAGTTCTTC
15	TRBV30	TRBJ2-5	TRBD2	once	CAWSKVGGSQETQYF	TGTGCCTGGAGTAAGGTGGGAGGGTCACAAGAGACCCAGTACTTC
15	TRBV5-1	TRBJ1-3	.	.	CASRPLPGSGNTIYF	TGCGCCAGCAGGCCCCTCCCAGGGTCTGGAAACACCATATATTTT
13	TRBV30	TRBJ2-3	TRBD2	.	CAWSVTGGDTQYF	TGTGCCTGGAGTGTAACGGGAGGAGATACGCAGTATTTT
15	TRBV11-2	TRBJ1-1	.	once	CASSLVRGGYTEAFF	TGTGCCAGCAGCCTGGTACGGGGGGGATACACTGAAGCTTTCTTT
15	TRBV5-3	TRBJ2-7	.	few	CARSLWFGRSYEQYF	TGTGCCAGAAGCTTGTGGTTTGGCAGATCCTACGAGCAGTACTTC
15	TRBV25-1	TRBJ2-7	TRBD1	.	CASSGFPGQEYEQYF	TGTGCCAGCAGTGGATTTCCGGGACAGGAGTACGAGCAGTACTTC
11	TRBV10-1	TRBJ2-5	.	.	CARRGEETQYF	TGCGCCAGAAGGGGTGAAGAGACCCAGTACTTC
16	TRBV7-9	TRBJ1-2	TRBD1	.	CASSLEGDRTNYGYTF	TGTGCCAGCAGCTTAGAGGGGGACAGAACTAACTATGGCTACACCTTC
14	TRBV19	TRBJ1-2	.	.	CASSYRETNYGYTF	TGTGCCAGTAGCTACAGGGAGACCAACTATGGCTACACCTTC
19	TRBV5-6	TRBJ2-2	.	.	CASSLTGRHSPENTGELFF	TGTGCCAGCAGCTTAACCGGAAGACACAGTCCCGAAAACACCGGGGAGCTGTTTTTT
15	TRBV6-1	TRBJ2-3	TRBD1	.	CASSEWDRITDTQYF	TGTGCCAGCAGTGAATGGGACAGGATCACAGATACGCAGTATTTT
14	TRBV9	TRBJ2-2	.	.	CASSDGVNTGELFF	TGTGCCAGCAGCGACGGGGTAAACACCGGGGAGCTGTTTTTT
15	TRBV9	TRBJ2-5	TRBD2	once	CASSVGTSGQETQYF	TGTGCCAGCAGCGTAGGGACTAGCGGACAAGAGACCCAGTACTTC